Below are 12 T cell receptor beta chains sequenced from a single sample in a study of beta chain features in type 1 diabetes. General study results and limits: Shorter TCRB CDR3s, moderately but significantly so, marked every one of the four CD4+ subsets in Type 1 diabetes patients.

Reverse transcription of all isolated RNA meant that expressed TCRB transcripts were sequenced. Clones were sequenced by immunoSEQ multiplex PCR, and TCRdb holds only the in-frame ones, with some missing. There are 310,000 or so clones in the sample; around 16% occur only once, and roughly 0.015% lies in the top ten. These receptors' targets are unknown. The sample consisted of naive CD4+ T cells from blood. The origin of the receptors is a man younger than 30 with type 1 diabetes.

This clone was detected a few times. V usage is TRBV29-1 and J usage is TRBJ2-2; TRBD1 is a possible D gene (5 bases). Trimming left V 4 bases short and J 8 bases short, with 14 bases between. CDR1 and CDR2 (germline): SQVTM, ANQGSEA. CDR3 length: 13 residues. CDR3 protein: CSVVKGASGELFF. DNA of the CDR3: TGCAGCGTTGTGAAAGGGGCGTCGGGGGAGCTGTTTTTT.

In DNA form, the CDR3 reads TGTGCCAGCAGTCCGCACAGGGTCCCCTACGAGCAGTACTTC. Protein: CASSPHRVPYEQYF. The V call is TRBV27, the J call TRBJ2-7; the D gene is possibly TRBD1 (6 bases). The V gene lost 5 bases and the J gene lost 2 bases, with 13 bases spanning the gap. Germline lookup yields CDR1 MNHEY and CDR2 SMNVEV (reference sequence). CDR3 size: 14 residues.

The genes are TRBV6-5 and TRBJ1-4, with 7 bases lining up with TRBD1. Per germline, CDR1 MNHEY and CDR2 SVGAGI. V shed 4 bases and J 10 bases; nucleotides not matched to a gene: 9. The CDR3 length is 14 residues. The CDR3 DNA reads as TGTGCCAGCAGTTTTCAGACAGGGTCGGTAAAACTGTTTTTT. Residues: CASSFQTGSVKLFF.

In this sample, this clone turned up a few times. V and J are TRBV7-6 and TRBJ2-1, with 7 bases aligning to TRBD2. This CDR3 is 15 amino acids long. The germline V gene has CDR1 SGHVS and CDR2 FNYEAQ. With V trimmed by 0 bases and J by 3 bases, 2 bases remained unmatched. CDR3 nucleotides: TGTGCCAGCAGCTTAGCGGGGGGGTTCTACAATGAGCAGTTCTTC. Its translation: CASSLAGGFYNEQFF. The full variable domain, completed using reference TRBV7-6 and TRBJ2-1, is GAGVSQSPRYKVTKRGQDVALRCDPISGHVSLYWYRQALGQGPEFLTYFNYEAQQDKSGLPNDRFSAERPEGSISTLTIQRTEQRDSAMYRCASSLAGGFYNEQFFGPGTRLTVL.

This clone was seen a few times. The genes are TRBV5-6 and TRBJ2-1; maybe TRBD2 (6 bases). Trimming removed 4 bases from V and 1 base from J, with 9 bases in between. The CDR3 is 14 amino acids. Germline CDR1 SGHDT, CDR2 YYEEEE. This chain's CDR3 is CASSIGGSYNEQFF. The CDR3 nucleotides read TGTGCCAGCAGCATTGGGGGGTCCTACAATGAGCAGTTCTTC.

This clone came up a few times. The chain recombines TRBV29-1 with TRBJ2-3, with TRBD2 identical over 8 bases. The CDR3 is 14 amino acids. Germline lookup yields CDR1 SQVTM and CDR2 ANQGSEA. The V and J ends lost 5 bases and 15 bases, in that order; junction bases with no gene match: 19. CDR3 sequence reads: CSVRSPAGARTRYF. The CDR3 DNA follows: TGCAGCGTTAGGAGCCCAGCGGGGGCCCGGACACGCTATTTT.

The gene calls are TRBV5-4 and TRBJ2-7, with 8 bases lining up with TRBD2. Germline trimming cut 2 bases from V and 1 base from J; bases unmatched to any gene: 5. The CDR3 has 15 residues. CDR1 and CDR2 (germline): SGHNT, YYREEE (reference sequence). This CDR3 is CASSLSGSGSYEQYF. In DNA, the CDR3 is TGTGCCAGCAGCTTAAGCGGGAGTGGATCCTACGAGCAGTACTTC.

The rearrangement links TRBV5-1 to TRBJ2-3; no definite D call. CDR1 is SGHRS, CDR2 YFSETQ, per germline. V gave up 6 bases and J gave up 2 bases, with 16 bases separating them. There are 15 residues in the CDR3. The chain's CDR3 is CASKRVVGITDTQYF. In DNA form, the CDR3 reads TGCGCCAGCAAACGGGTAGTAGGTATCACAGATACGCAGTATTTT.

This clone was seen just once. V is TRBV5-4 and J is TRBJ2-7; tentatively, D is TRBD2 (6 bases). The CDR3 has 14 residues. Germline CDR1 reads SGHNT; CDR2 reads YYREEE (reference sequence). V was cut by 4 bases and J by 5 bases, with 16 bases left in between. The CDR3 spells CASSPGGGYDEQYF. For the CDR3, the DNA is TGTGCCAGCAGCCCGGGTGGGGGGTACGACGAGCAGTACTTC.

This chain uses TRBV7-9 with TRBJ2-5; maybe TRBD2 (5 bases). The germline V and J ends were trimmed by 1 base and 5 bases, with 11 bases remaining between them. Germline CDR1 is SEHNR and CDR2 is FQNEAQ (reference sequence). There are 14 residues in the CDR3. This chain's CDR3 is CASSLGGMGETQYF. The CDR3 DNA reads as TGTGCCAGCAGCTTAGGAGGGATGGGGGAGACCCAGTACTTC.

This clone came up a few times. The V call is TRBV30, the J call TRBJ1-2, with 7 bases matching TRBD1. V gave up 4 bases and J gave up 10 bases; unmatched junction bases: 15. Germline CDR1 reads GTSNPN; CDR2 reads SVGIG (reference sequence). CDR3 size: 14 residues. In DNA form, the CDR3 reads TGTGCCTGGATCGGCCCAATATGGGACAGTGACTACACCTTC. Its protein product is CAWIGPIWDSDYTF.

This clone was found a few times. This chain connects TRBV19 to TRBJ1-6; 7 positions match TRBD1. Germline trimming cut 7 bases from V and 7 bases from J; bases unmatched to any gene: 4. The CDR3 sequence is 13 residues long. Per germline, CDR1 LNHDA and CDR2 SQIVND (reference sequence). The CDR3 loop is CASTDRANSPLHF. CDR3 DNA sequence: TGTGCCAGTACCGACAGGGCGAATTCACCCCTCCACTTT.